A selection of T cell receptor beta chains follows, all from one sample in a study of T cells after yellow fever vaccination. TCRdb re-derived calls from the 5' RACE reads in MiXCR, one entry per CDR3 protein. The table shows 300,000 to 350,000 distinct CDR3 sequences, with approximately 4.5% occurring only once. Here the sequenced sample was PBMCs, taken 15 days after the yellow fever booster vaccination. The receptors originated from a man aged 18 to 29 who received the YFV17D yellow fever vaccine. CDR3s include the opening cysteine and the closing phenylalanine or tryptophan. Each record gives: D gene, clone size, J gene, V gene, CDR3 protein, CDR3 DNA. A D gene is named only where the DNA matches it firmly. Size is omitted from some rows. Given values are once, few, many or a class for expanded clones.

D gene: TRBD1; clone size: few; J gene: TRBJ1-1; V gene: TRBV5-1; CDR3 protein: CASSFEQGALTEAFF; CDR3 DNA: TGCGCCAGCAGCTTTGAGCAGGGGGCGCTTACTGAAGCTTTCTTT
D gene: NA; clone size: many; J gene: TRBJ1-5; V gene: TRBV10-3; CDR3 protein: CAISESNGSNQPQHF; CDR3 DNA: TGTGCCATCAGTGAGTCGAACGGTAGCAATCAGCCCCAGCATTTT
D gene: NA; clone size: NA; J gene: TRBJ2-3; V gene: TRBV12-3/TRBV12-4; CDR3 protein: CASSFMGEGTDTQYF; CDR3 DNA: TGTGCCAGCAGTTTTATGGGGGAGGGCACAGATACGCAGTATTTT
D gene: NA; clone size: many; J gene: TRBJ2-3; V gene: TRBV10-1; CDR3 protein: CASSAQRADTQYF; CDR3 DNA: TGCGCCAGCAGTGCCCAGAGGGCAGATACGCAGTATTTT
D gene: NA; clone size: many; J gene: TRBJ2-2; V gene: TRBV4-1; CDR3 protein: CASSQEGWPTGELFF; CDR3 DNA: TGCGCCAGCAGCCAAGAGGGTTGGCCCACCGGGGAGCTGTTTTTT
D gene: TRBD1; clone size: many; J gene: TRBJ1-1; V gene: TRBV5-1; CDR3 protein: CASKQGGGMNTEAFF; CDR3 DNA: TGCGCCAGCAAGCAGGGGGGAGGAATGAACACTGAAGCTTTCTTT
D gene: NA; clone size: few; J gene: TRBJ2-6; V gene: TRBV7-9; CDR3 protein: CASSLYGANVLTF; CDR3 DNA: TGTGCCAGCAGCTTATATGGGGCCAACGTCCTGACTTTC
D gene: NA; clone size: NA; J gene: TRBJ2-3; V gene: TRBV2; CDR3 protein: CASSEEPSTDTQYF; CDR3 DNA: TGTGCCAGCAGTGAAGAACCCAGCACAGATACGCAGTATTTT
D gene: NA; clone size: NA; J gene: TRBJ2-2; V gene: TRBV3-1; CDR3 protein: CASSQDLGGDGRELFF; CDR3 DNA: TGTGCCAGCAGCCAAGATCTGGGCGGGGACGGTCGGGAGCTGTTTTTT
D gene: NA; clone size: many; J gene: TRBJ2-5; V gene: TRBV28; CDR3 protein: CASSLRPEETQYF; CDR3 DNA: TGTGCCAGCAGTTTACGACCTGAAGAGACCCAGTACTTC
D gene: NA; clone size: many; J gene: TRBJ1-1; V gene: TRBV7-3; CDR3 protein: CASSSTLNTEAFF; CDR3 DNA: TGTGCCAGCAGCTCTACATTGAACACTGAAGCTTTCTTT
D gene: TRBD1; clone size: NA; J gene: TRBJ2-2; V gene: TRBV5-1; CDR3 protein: CASSLRTGHTGELFF; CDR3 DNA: TGCGCCAGCAGCTTACGGACAGGGCACACCGGGGAGCTGTTTTTT
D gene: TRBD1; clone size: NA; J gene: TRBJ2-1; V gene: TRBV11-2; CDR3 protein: CASRQGQNNEQFF; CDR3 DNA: TGTGCCAGCAGACAGGGGCAAAACAATGAGCAGTTCTTC
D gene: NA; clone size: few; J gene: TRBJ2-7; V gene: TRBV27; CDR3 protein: CASGFDGGSYEQYF; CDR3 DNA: TGTGCCAGCGGGTTCGACGGGGGCTCCTACGAGCAGTACTTC
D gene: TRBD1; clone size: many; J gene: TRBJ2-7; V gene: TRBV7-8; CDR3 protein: CASQGDSATYEQYF; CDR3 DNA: TGTGCCAGCCAGGGGGACAGCGCAACCTACGAGCAGTACTTC
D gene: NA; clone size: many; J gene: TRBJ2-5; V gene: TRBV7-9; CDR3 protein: CASSLLGVKTQYF; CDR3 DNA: TGTGCCAGCAGCTTACTGGGCGTGAAGACCCAGTACTTC